This T cell receptor beta chain comes out of a study of shared clonotypes between healthy human individuals. Here immunoSEQ multiplex PCR was the method, and the copy in TCRdb shows in-frame clones only, minus some. The data hold 450,000 to 500,000 clones, with almost 80% observed a single time. V shed 6 bases, J shed 3 bases, and the junction held 8 bases outside the gene matches. This CDR3 contains 15 residues. Germline V lookup: CDR1 SGHRS, CDR2 YFSETQ. This clonotype originated in a middle-aged woman in good health. Some clones in this sample may be carry-over from other donors' samples. The chain combines TRBV5-1 with TRBJ2-1; 8 bases match TRBD1. Sequencing was carried out using PBMCs. The CDR3, as DNA: TGCGCCAGCACGAATCCAGGGGGCAGCTACAATGAGCAGTTCTTC. This codes for CASTNPGGSYNEQFF.